This TCR beta chain was obtained from a study of blood T cell repertoires in COVID-19. In the study overall: PBMCs, B-cell-depleted T cells, or T cells provided the cDNA or gDNA that made up the material.

V was clipped by 5 bases and J by 4 bases, with 12 bases between them. Germline V gives CDR1 MDHEN, CDR2 SYDVKM. The CDR3 is 13 amino acids. Method: immunoSEQ multiplex PCR; TCRdb's copy keeps in-frame clones and lacks some. The sample holds under 200,000 clones, over 75% seen once. The gene calls are TRBV28 and TRBJ2-7; D perhaps matches TRBD1 (7 bases). Material: PBMCs or T cells enriched from blood (not recorded which). This receptor was identified in a man aged 50-59 years who had recovered from COVID-19. The DNA for the CDR3 is TGTGCCAGCAGTCCAGGGGGACTTTACGAGCAGTACTTC. As protein: CASSPGGLYEQYF.